This paragraph reports one T cell receptor (beta chain). As handled by the study authors: Reference gene primer amplification yielded estimated nucleated cell counts. Using immunoSEQ multiplex PCR, the repertoire was profiled, and TCRdb retains in-frame clones only, with some absent. Clonal size and the V and J genes are those of that table, whereas D and trimming came from the DNA. The sample lists 120,000 or so clones, around 83% occurring once. This entry is derived from a study of blood T cell repertoires in COVID-19. Study information: Acute and convalescent COVID-19 samples came from the United States, Italy and Spain. T cells, B-cell-depleted T cells, or PBMCs supplied cDNA or gDNA.

This CDR3 is built from 16 residues. V was trimmed by 0 bases and J by 0 bases, leaving 12 bases between them. Germline V CDR1 and CDR2: SGHAT, FQNNGV. Sequenced sample: peripheral blood. V is TRBV11-2 and J is TRBJ2-7; a weak D match, TRBD2 (6 bases). This TCR came from a man older than 75 with active or convalescent COVID-19. The CDR3, as DNA: TGTGCCAGCAGCTTAGACCCCTCCGGGAGCTCCTACGAGCAGTACTTC. Translation: CASSLDPSGSSYEQYF.